This TCR beta chain was recorded in a study of T cell changes during pregnancy in multiple sclerosis. Measured with immunoSEQ multiplex PCR; TCRdb has only the in-frame clones, and not every one. The sample has about 48,000 clones, approximately 88% seen once. The V end lost 8 bases, the J end lost 6 bases, and 16 bases lay between the germline ends. Germline assignment: CDR1 GTSNPN and CDR2 SVGIG (reference sequence). The CDR3 is 13 amino acids. This clone was counted a few times. This TCR derives from a female donor with multiple sclerosis, enrolled in a pregnancy study. The sequencing used CD4+ T cells from peripheral blood mononuclear cells, collected in the second trimester of pregnancy. The chain joins TRBV30 to TRBJ1-4; tentative D call: TRBD1 (6 bases). CDR3 amino acids: CALQGTSHEKLFF. The CDR3 region has the DNA TGTGCCCTGCAGGGGACGTCCCATGAAAAACTGTTTTTT. Full variable domain (rest looked up from reference TRBV30 and TRBJ1-4): SQTIHQWPATLVQPVGSPLSLECTVEGTSNPNLYWYRQAAGRGLQLLFYSVGIGQISSEVPQNLSASRPQDRQFILSSKKLLLSDSGFYLCALQGTSHEKLFFGSGTQLSVL.